This T cell receptor beta chain was retrieved from a study of Graves' ophthalmopathy and Graves' hyperthyroidism (dated by TCRdb to between 2018 and 2020). With respect to the entire study: Peripheral blood was collected at initial diagnosis, before any treatment. The study used TCR beta repertoire signatures to distinguish Graves' ophthalmopathy from Graves' hyperthyroidism and to predict progression to ophthalmopathy. To explore V-J signatures that distinguish ophthalmopathy from hyperthyroidism, a discovery set of about a hundred patients was enrolled, made up of 43 with ophthalmopathy and 55 to 65 with stable hyperthyroidism. The independent validation cohort included under 20 hyperthyroidism patients plus 17 patients who later progressed from hyperthyroidism to ophthalmopathy. In about six hyperthyroidism patients, T-cell repertoires of thyroid tissue and blood were compared. After sampling, hyperthyroidism patients received methimazole starting at 30 mg daily, and ophthalmopathy patients received high-dose intravenous methylprednisolone. In total, approximately 140 blood samples were TCR-sequenced: 40 to 45 ophthalmopathy, around 75 hyperthyroidism and approximately 17 hyperthyroidism-to-ophthalmopathy patients.

Comments on this clonotype: Its antigen has not been determined. One base away lies a much larger clone, so this may be a sequencing read error.

Reading the germline V gene gives CDR1 SNHLY and CDR2 FYNNEI. Taken from cysteine to phenylalanine, the CDR3 has 17 residues. The read is trimmed to its CDR3 DNA, 51 bases read in frame from base 1. TCR beta CDR3 regions were amplified from RNA transcripts for repertoire sequencing. HTBI primers and the Qiagen OneStep RT-PCR kit were used in a first-round RT-PCR, which was followed by a second-round multiplex PCR, size selection and purification. Libraries were sequenced on an Illumina HiSeq2000 using paired-end 100 bp reads. The paper's processing steps were these. SOAPnuke was used to process the reads, removing any read that contained adapters or uncalled bases, had a mean Phred below 15, or lacked an exact match to the constant primer or identifier. High-quality paired reads were merged with COPE v1.2.5. Clonotypes were defined as unique nucleotide sequences and were aligned to IMGT TRB V, D and J references using MiTCR v1.1. The analysis was limited to V-J combinations with a frequency above 0.0001, which together covered 99% to 99.2% of the repertoires. For each V-J combination, a TCR clonal expansion and chaos score was defined as the ratio of F50 clonal expansion to chaos observed in the TCRdist matrix. Welch's t-statistics and random forest were used to reduce the features to some 13 V-J combinations, which were then used as input to a naive Bayes classifier. The similarity between thyroid and blood repertoires was quantified using the Morisita-Horn index. TCRdb handled the public reads itself, with Q25 trimming in fastp and clone calling in MiXCR, and kept productive beta chains. Every CDR3 protein is listed once, alongside the most common genes and DNA of its rows. For this entry, the V and J calls and clone size follow TCRdb and not the study's own pipeline. The sample profile shows a few hundred thousand distinct CDR3 sequences; approximately 18% of them were found once. The ten largest clones capture approximately 2.4% of the sample.

A patient counted as having stable hyperthyroidism if there was no progression to ophthalmopathy within 18 months of follow-up. Hyperthyroidism patients were newly diagnosed, with disease duration under 2 months, and aged 18 to 65 years. Patients with other autoimmune diseases, uncontrolled infections, pregnancy or lactation were excluded. Clinical symptoms, serum thyroxine, TRAb, thyroid ultrasound and orbital computed tomography were used for diagnosis. Ficoll-Paque density gradient centrifugation was used to isolate PBMCs from around 10 ml of fresh peripheral blood. Total RNA was extracted with Trizol reagent and quality-checked on an Agilent 2100 Bioanalyzer. Results the study describes overall, beyond this receptor: Ophthalmopathy was separated from stable hyperthyroidism by the 13-signature model with around 88% sensitivity and around 81% specificity in cross-validation and with 80%/75% in the test set. Most expanded thyroid clonotypes with a frequency above 0.001 also appeared in blood, which suggests that blood repertoires may reflect the immune response in the thyroid. In validation, the model predicted ophthalmopathy progression with less than 71% sensitivity and roughly 78% specificity; roughly eleven predicted patients were CT-confirmed with GO in a median of around 6 months. No statistical method was used to set the sample size in advance, and the investigators knew which group each participant was assigned to.

Input material: peripheral blood. This receptor was obtained from an adult woman with stable Graves' hyperthyroidism. Recombination linked TRBV2 to TRBJ1-1; no D gene call is confident. The CDR3 reads CASREGSTPYPNTEAFF. The DNA is as follows: TGTGCCAGCAGAGAAGGGTCAACCCCCTACCCGAACACTGAAGCTTTCTTT. Extended through the reference TRBV2 and TRBJ1-1 proteins, this CDR3 yields the full variable domain: EPEVTQTPSHQVTQMGQEVILRCVPISNHLYFYWYRQILGQKVEFLVSFYNNEISEKSEIFDDQFSVERPDGSNFTLKIRSTKLEDSAMYFCASREGSTPYPNTEAFFGQGTRLTVV.